This T cell receptor beta chain was documented in a study of blood T cell repertoires in COVID-19 (dated by TCRdb to the early 2020s). Describing the broader study: Samples from collaborators originated in the United States, Italy and Spain and spanned both the acute and convalescent phases of COVID-19. The prospective study material was composed of cDNA or gDNA derived from T cells, B-cell-depleted T cells, or PBMCs. Subjects who had been exposed to COVID-19, were actively infected with it, or had recovered from it provided the deeply sampled blood TCRbeta repertoires that made up the dataset. The repertoires were released in a freely available public database intended as a resource for research on the immune response to SARS-CoV-2. Samples were obtained from the ongoing ImmuneRACE study (first 160 participants) and from 1,000 to 1,500 subjects provided by 6 global collaborators. A de-identified subject ID, COVID-19 status, age in years and sex were almost always included in the sample metadata. Where available, HLA class I and class II types were taken from metadata supplied by the sample provider and were not determined by assay-based typing. Here is what the overall study found, with its caveats: Clinical and demographic metadata were provided uncurated, with the amount varying by source and participant.

Collaborating institutions collected whole blood in K2EDTA tubes following their own protocols. Collaborator samples were shipped for TCRbeta analysis as frozen whole blood, isolated PBMCs, or DNA extracted from either sample type. Turning to this clone: Its binding antigen is unknown. Per-base qualities were not stored, and no clone one base away is much larger.

TCRbeta CDR3 regions were amplified from genomic DNA using the immunoSEQ Assay, a bias-controlled multiplex PCR. Turning to the authors' computational methods: Within the assay, amplification of reference gene primers was used to estimate how many nucleated cells each sample contained. To quantify the absolute abundance of each unique TCRbeta CDR3 rearrangement, sequence reads were collapsed and filtered. For each sample, productive Simpson clonality was calculated by taking the square root of Simpson's diversity index across productive rearrangements. Drawn from immuneACCESS, this table holds only the in-frame rearrangements with V and J called that TCRdb kept. Clones are partly lost; checked studies trace under half to an unresolved V gene and leave the rest unexplained. V, J and clone size were drawn from that table, and D and trimming were deduced from the DNA. In this sample the table shows some 61,000 clones, about nine tenths of which occur a single time. About 1.5% of the sample rests with the top ten.

The CDR3 has 14 amino acids, counting the end cysteine and phenylalanine. Left in the record is the CDR3 DNA by itself, 42 bases read in frame from the first base. From a lookup of the germline V gene, CDR1 and CDR2 are SGHVS and FNYEAQ. The junction shows trimming of 3 bases on V and 4 bases on J, plus 12 bases between the germline ends. The specimen sequenced was peripheral blood. The chain couples TRBV7-6 to TRBJ1-2; no D gene is confidently identified. The sequence was obtained from a man in his 60s with acute or convalescent COVID-19. This receptor has the CDR3 CASSFRLASYGYTF. In nucleotides, the sequence is TGTGCCAGCAGCTTCCGACTGGCTAGCTATGGCTACACCTTC.